This entry lists 14 T cell receptor beta chains sequenced from one sample in a study of identical twins. From the 5' RACE reads, TCRdb called clonotypes with MiXCR, one entry per CDR3 protein. The table has approximately 220,000 distinct CDR3 sequences, approximately 8.3% seen once; the top ten hold less than 2%. This sample also belongs to another study, concerning yellow fever vaccine responses in identical twins.

What was sequenced was memory (CD45RO+) T cells sorted from blood. The receptor set was obtained from a woman aged 18-30 years in good health.

Ten or more counts support this clonotype. CDR3 in DNA: TGTGCCAGCAGTCCTGGGACAGGGAAAAGGGATGAGCAGTTCTTC. The encoded protein is CASSPGTGKRDEQFF. This rearrangement joins TRBV12-3 or TRBV12-4 to TRBJ2-1; 9 bases fit TRBD1. J lost 8 bases, V lost 5 bases, and 10 bases had no gene match. The CDR3 is 15 amino acids.

This clonotype was detected a few times. The chain links TRBV7-2 to TRBJ2-7, with a weak D call TRBD1 (6 bases). The CDR3 is made up of 14 amino acids. V was cut by 4 bases and J by 0 bases, with 10 bases left in between. Germline V gene sequence: CDR1 SGHTA, CDR2 FQGNSA. DNA of the CDR3: TGTGCCAGCAGCTCACAGGGTTACTCCTACGAGCAGTACTTC. Its protein product is CASSSQGYSYEQYF.

This clonotype was picked up many times. The chain couples TRBV2 to TRBJ1-2, with D perhaps TRBD1 (6 bases). The V gene's germline CDR1 is SNHLY and CDR2 FYNNEI. The V end was cut by 5 bases, the J end by 5 bases, with 12 bases between. The CDR3 has 13 residues. The CDR3 DNA sequence: TGTGCCAGCAGTTCGCAAGGGGGGTATGGCTACACCTTC. It encodes CASSSQGGYGYTF.

The gene calls are TRBV11-2 and TRBJ2-6; D is unclear. There are 14 residues in the CDR3. Germline V lookup: CDR1 SGHAT, CDR2 FQNNGV. Trimming removed 7 bases at V and 0 bases at J, with 7 bases between. The CDR3 sequence: CASNGLSGANVLTF. Here the CDR3 DNA reads TGTGCCAGCAACGGTCTCTCTGGGGCCAACGTCCTGACTTTC. The full variable domain, with the rest looked up from reference TRBV11-2 and TRBJ2-6, is EAGVAQSPRYKIIEKRQSVAFWCNPISGHATLYWYQQILGQGPKLLIQFQNNGVVDDSQLPKDRFSAERLKGVDSTLKIQPAKLEDSAVYLCASNGLSGANVLTFGAGSRLTVL.

The gene calls are TRBV2 and TRBJ1-5; TRBD1 matches 9 bases. V dropped 5 bases and J dropped 4; count of bases not matched to a gene: 6. Germline CDR1 SNHLY, CDR2 FYNNEI. The CDR3 is 15 amino acids. The CDR3 DNA reads TGTGCCAGCAGTCCCCAGACAGGGGGTAATCAGCCCCAGCATTTT. This codes for CASSPQTGGNQPQHF.

This clonotype was detected only a few times. The chain is built from TRBV6-1 and TRBJ1-5, with 7 bases matching TRBD1. This CDR3 has 15 residues. CDR1 and CDR2 from the germline V gene are MNHNS and SASEGT. Germline trimming cut 6 bases from V and 6 bases from J; bases unmatched to any gene: 11. CDR3 sequence reads: CASRFLTGLGQPQHF. The DNA for the CDR3 is TGTGCCAGCAGATTTCTGACAGGGTTGGGTCAGCCCCAGCATTTT.

The rearrangement joins TRBV6-1 to TRBJ1-5; TRBD1 matches at 9 bases. CDR3 size: 16 residues. CDR1 MNHNS and CDR2 SASEGT come from the germline V gene. V was clipped by 6 bases and J by 4 bases; unmatched bases: 10. The CDR3 DNA is TGTGCCAGCAGCCAGTATCCGGGACAGGGAAATCAGCCCCAGCATTTT. This gives the protein CASSQYPGQGNQPQHF.

This clonotype was detected many times. The V gene is TRBV11-2, the J gene TRBJ2-5, with 8 positions matching TRBD1. Germline V CDR1 and CDR2: SGHAT, FQNNGV. This CDR3 contains 14 residues. After removal of 5 bases from V and 1 base from J, the junction contained 3 bases not matched to a gene. The CDR3 region has the DNA TGTGCCAGCAGCCAGACAGGGGCCCAAGAGACCCAGTACTTC. Its translation: CASSQTGAQETQYF.

This chain uses TRBV7-9 with TRBJ2-1; D may be TRBD2 (6 bases). CDR1 is SEHNR, CDR2 FQNEAQ, per germline (reference sequence). Trimming cost V 5 bases and J 0 bases, with 14 bases left between them. The CDR3 consists of 16 residues. DNA of the CDR3: TGTGCCAGCAGCCATCACGACGGGGGCTCCTACAATGAGCAGTTCTTC. Its protein product is CASSHHDGGSYNEQFF.

CDR3: CASSKEFLRGLSSYNSPLHF. CDR3 nucleotide sequence: TGTGCCAGCAGCAAAGAGTTCTTGAGGGGACTGAGCTCCTATAATTCACCCCTCCACTTT. The rearrangement links TRBV21-1 to TRBJ1-6. TRBV21-1 constitutes a pseudogene. The CDR3 is 20 residues long.

The V and J genes are TRBV7-9 and TRBJ1-2, with D hard to call. The CDR3 is made up of 12 amino acids. V lost 3 bases and J lost 8, with 10 bases in between. Per the germline V gene, CDR1 is SEHNR and CDR2 is FQNEAQ (reference sequence). This chain's CDR3 is CASSLDSEGYTF. CDR3 DNA sequence: TGTGCCAGCAGCTTGGATAGTGAGGGCTACACCTTC.

This clonotype was detected a few times. The V call is TRBV7-9, the J call TRBJ2-5; maybe TRBD1 (5 bases). V was shortened by 1 base and J by 5 bases, with 14 bases between the two germline ends. This CDR3 has 15 amino acids. Germline CDR1 SEHNR, CDR2 FQNEAQ (reference sequence). This CDR3 is CASSLGLDREETQYF. The CDR3 bases are TGTGCCAGCAGCTTAGGATTAGACAGAGAGGAGACCCAGTACTTC.

A few counts support this clonotype. This CDR3 is CASSFSTGQGFYGYTF. CDR3 in DNA: TGTGCCAGCAGTTTCTCGACAGGACAGGGGTTCTATGGCTACACCTTC. The chain employs TRBV28 and TRBJ1-2; 9 nucleotides agree with TRBD1. Looked up from germline, CDR1 is MDHEN and CDR2 is SYDVKM. The J segment lost 4 bases and the V segment lost 3 bases, leaving 9 bases of the junction unmatched. This CDR3 comprises 16 residues.

There are many counts of this clonotype. J is TRBJ1-6 and V is TRBV5-1; maybe TRBD1 (6 bases). The CDR3 spans 14 residues. Germline loops: CDR1 SGHRS, CDR2 YFSETQ. Trimming removed 2 bases at V and 8 bases at J, with 11 bases between. The CDR3 sequence is CASSLGAGDSPLHF. The CDR3 DNA follows: TGCGCCAGCAGCTTAGGTGCAGGGGATTCACCCCTCCACTTT.